The sequence of this TCR beta chain was determined in a study of blood T cell repertoires in COVID-19. About the study: The cDNA or gDNA used as material had been derived from T cells, B-cell-depleted T cells, or PBMCs.

Per the study methods: Using reference gene primer amplification, nucleated cell counts were estimated. Assay: immunoSEQ multiplex PCR; the TCRdb copy retains only in-frame clones and omits some. V and J calls and clone size are as listed in that table; D and trimming were resolved from the DNA. The sample consists of 100,000 to 150,000 clones, about 87% of them appearing once. V was pared by 7 bases and J by 0 bases, with 19 bases between. There are 18 residues in the CDR3. Germline-derived CDR1 and CDR2 are MNHEY and SMNVEV (reference sequence). This clonotype was obtained from a man over 45 with acute or convalescent COVID-19. Sequenced sample: peripheral blood. The J gene is TRBJ2-6, the V gene TRBV27; D gene unclear. The CDR3 here is CASTNAEDPFSGANVLTF. DNA of the CDR3: TGTGCCAGCACCAACGCGGAAGATCCCTTCTCTGGGGCCAACGTCCTGACTTTC.